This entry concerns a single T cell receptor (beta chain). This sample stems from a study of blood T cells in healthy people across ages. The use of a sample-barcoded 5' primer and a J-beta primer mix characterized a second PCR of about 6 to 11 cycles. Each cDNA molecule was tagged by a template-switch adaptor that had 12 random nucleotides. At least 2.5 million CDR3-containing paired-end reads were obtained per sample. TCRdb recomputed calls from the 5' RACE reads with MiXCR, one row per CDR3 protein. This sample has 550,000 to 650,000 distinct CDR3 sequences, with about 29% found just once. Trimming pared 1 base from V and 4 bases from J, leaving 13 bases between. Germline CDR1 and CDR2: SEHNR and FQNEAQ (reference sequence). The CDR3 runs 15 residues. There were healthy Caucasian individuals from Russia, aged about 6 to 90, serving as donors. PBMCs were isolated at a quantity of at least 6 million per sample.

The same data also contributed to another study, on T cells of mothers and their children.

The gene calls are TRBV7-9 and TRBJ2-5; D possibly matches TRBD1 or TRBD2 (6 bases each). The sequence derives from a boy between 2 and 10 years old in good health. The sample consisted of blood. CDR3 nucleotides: TGTGCCAGCAGCTTAGGAGGGGGGCGTCGAGAGACCCAGTACTTC. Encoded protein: CASSLGGGRRETQYF.